This TCR beta chain is from a study of T cell responses to AZD1222 COVID-19 vaccine. The CDR3 covers 18 residues. Germline lookup yields CDR1 MNHEY and CDR2 SMNVEV (reference sequence). V was pared by 2 bases and J by 9 bases, with 23 bases between. The method was immunoSEQ multiplex PCR; TCRdb's version includes in-frame clones alone and lacks a portion of them. This sample has some 100,000 clones; approximately 86% occur once, and the top ten carry approximately 15%. Notes on this clone: The antigen remains unidentified.

Study results and limitations: Reports indicate that nearly half of spike-specific TCRs are directed at unmutated variant regions.

Both about-4-week and about-12-week second-dose recipients were combined. The TCR comes from an adult who received the AZD1222 COVID-19 vaccine. The genes are TRBV27 and TRBJ1-6; weak D call: TRBD1 (5 bases). This material consisted of peripheral blood, taken 28 days after the second AZD1222 dose. Here the CDR3 reads CASSLLPGCIYFRSPLHF. The CDR3 DNA reads as TGTGCCAGCAGTTTACTTCCAGGGTGTATCTATTTTCGTTCACCCCTCCACTTT.